This T cell receptor (beta chain) was sequenced in a study of T cell repertoires in cytomegalovirus infection. Study overall: Public TCR beta signatures were indicative of both CMV infection and a matching HLA type. General study findings and limits: HLA-C-restricted CMV-specific TCR beta clonotypes prevailed in the ex vivo response. Carriers of CMV and the relevant HLA type were discriminated by public TCR beta frequency.

This CDR3 is built from 16 residues. CDR1 is MNHEY, CDR2 SVGAGI, per germline. Between the trimmed V and J ends, which lost 0 bases and 3 bases, there was a span of 12 bases. MiXCR, run by TCRdb on the reads, gives a single entry per CDR3 protein. The sample contains 200,000 to 300,000 distinct CDR3 sequences, more than 9% of which appear only once. This clonotype was counted many times. Its antigen remains unknown. This TCR was recovered from a human donor in good health (CMV status not recorded). Some clones in this sample may be carry-over from other donors' samples. The material sequenced was PBMCs. The chain employs TRBV6-5 and TRBJ2-1, with D tentatively TRBD2 (6 bases). This CDR3 is CASSYSRGFGYNEQFF. For the CDR3, the DNA is TGTGCCAGCAGTTACTCTCGGGGGTTTGGCTACAATGAGCAGTTCTTC.